This T cell receptor beta chain stems from a study of T cell repertoires in cytomegalovirus infection. In the study overall: Public TCR beta signatures marked donors with CMV infection and the matching HLA. The study, taken as a whole, reports: There were HLA-C-restricted CMV-specific TCR beta clonotypes dominating the ex vivo response. Public TCR beta family frequency separated CMV-and-HLA carriers, including in an independent cohort.

A note on this clonotype: Its matching antigen is unknown.

The CDR3 is 15 residues long. V lost 0 bases and J lost 1, with 9 bases in between. Germline CDR1 is SEHNR and CDR2 is FQNEAQ (reference sequence). TCRdb re-called the reads with MiXCR, one entry per CDR3 protein. Of about 150,000 distinct CDR3 sequences in the sample, about a quarter are singletons; the top ten hold roughly 11%. Sample: PBMCs. The sequence derives from a human donor in good health (CMV status not recorded). Some clones in this sample may be carry-over from other donors' samples. This sequence joins TRBV7-9 and TRBJ1-1, with D perhaps TRBD1 (6 bases). The CDR3 loop is CASSLAQGENTEAFF. For the CDR3, the DNA is TGTGCCAGCAGCTTAGCACAGGGCGAGAACACTGAAGCTTTCTTT.